Listed here are 20 T cell receptor beta chains from one sample, sequenced in a study of cytomegalovirus exposure and HLA in healthy donors. PCR amplification relied on 60 Vbeta primers (plus 13 Jbeta primers). This table comes from immunoSEQ multiplex PCR, and its TCRdb copy is limited to in-frame clones, with some not included. The sample records approximately 150,000 clones, 75% to 85% being singletons. Sequenced material: PBMCs. The origin of the receptors is a human donor in good health.

The rearrangement uses TRBV7-9 and TRBJ1-1; TRBD1 matches at 11 bases. CDR3 size: 12 residues. With 8 bases clipped from V and 4 bases from J, the junction kept 0 bases outside the gene matches. Germline V CDR1 and CDR2: SEHNR, FQNEAQ (reference sequence). CDR3: CASGTGGTEAFF. The CDR3 DNA sequence: TGTGCCAGCGGGACAGGGGGCACTGAAGCTTTCTTT.

The V call is TRBV11-2, the J call TRBJ1-1; D is ambiguous. This CDR3 comprises 15 residues. Germline values: CDR1 SGHAT, CDR2 FQNNGV. V lost 1 base, J lost 1 base, and 10 bases lay in between. The CDR3 DNA sequence: TGTGCCAGCAGCTTAGCCGCGGAGACGAACACTGAAGCTTTCTTT. Translated: CASSLAAETNTEAFF.

This rearrangement joins TRBV27 to TRBJ2-7, with 11 bases identical to TRBD2. The CDR3 extends over 15 amino acids. Germline V gene lookup returns CDR1 MNHEY and CDR2 SMNVEV (reference sequence). The junction had 11 bases not matched to a gene; V was cut back by 6 bases and J by 7 bases. CDR3 region: CASSPGASGGWEQYF. DNA for the CDR3: TGTGCCAGCAGCCCAGGGGCTAGCGGGGGGTGGGAGCAGTACTTC.

The rearrangement links TRBV9 to TRBJ2-2, with a weak D call TRBD1 (6 bases). The germline CDR1 and CDR2 sequences are SGDLS and YYNGEE. Trimming removed 0 bases at V and 1 base at J, with 7 bases between. The CDR3 length is 15 residues. The CDR3 region is CASSVEQGNTGELFF. In nucleotides, the CDR3 is TGTGCCAGCAGCGTAGAACAGGGGAACACCGGGGAGCTGTTTTTT.

This rearrangement joins TRBV9 to TRBJ1-4; the D is unclear. The CDR3 runs 14 residues. V shed 0 bases and J shed 7 bases, with 10 bases lying between them. Per the germline V gene, CDR1 is SGDLS and CDR2 is YYNGEE. Written as DNA, the CDR3 is TGTGCCAGCAGCGTAGGGGTGGGAGGTGAAAAACTGTTTTTT. It encodes CASSVGVGGEKLFF.

The rearrangement uses TRBV21-1 and TRBJ1-1; TRBD1, as called in the table, went unchecked against the DNA. TRBV21-1 counts as a pseudogene. CDR3 length: 16 amino acids. The CDR3 DNA follows: TGTGCCAGCAGCAAAGGGAACACAGGGCCGAACACTGAAGCTTTCTTT. This codes for CASSKGNTGPNTEAFF.

In its sample, this clone was seen a few times. The sample has other DNA sequences that encode this CDR3 too. The J gene is TRBJ2-7, the V gene TRBV6-1; 9 positions match TRBD2. CDR3 length: 15 residues. The V gene end was trimmed by 0 bases and the J gene end by 1 base; junction bases not matched to a gene: 1. Germline V CDR1 and CDR2: MNHNS, SASEGT. The DNA of the CDR3 is TGTGCCAGCAGTGAAGCTAGCGGGGGTTCCTACGAGCAGTACTTC. This sequence encodes CASSEASGGSYEQYF.

The rearrangement uses TRBV9 and TRBJ2-3, with TRBD1 matching 9 bases. CDR1 and CDR2 from the germline V gene are SGDLS and YYNGEE. J was trimmed by 2 bases and V by 0 bases; bases with no gene match: 4. There are 16 residues in the CDR3. This CDR3 reads CASSVGGQGHTDTQYF. The CDR3 region has the DNA TGTGCCAGCAGCGTAGGCGGACAGGGGCACACAGATACGCAGTATTTT.

The genes are TRBV7-2 and TRBJ2-3; 12 bases agree with TRBD2. Trimming at V came to 5 bases and at J to 1 base, leaving 13 bases not matched to a gene. The CDR3 totals 19 residues. The germline V gene has CDR1 SGHTA and CDR2 FQGNSA. The CDR3 nucleotides are TGTGCCAGCAGCACCGAAAACGTGGGACTAGCGGGCCGCACAGATACGCAGTATTTT. Translation: CASSTENVGLAGRTDTQYF.

J is TRBJ1-2 and V is TRBV5-6; D possibly corresponds to TRBD1 (6 bases). V lost 1 base to trimming and J lost 4 bases, with 17 bases between them. This CDR3 has 16 amino acids. Germline V lookup: CDR1 SGHDT, CDR2 YYEEEE. For the CDR3, the DNA is TGTGCCAGCAGCTTGAGGGTCGGACAGAGGGGCTATGGCTACACCTTC. Residues: CASSLRVGQRGYGYTF.

The chain joins TRBV10-2 to TRBJ2-1; D is unclear. V shed 2 bases and J shed 0 bases, with 11 bases lying between them. This CDR3 contains 16 residues. From germline, CDR1 is WSHSY and CDR2 SAAADI. In DNA form, the CDR3 reads TGCGCCAGCAGTGAGGGTAACTTCATCTCCTACAATGAGCAGTTCTTC. Translation gives CASSEGNFISYNEQFF.

The chain uses TRBV12-5 and TRBJ2-5; TRBD1 matches at 9 bases. The CDR3 sequence is 15 residues long. Germline values: CDR1 LGHNT, CDR2 FRNRAP. Trimming at V came to 6 bases and at J to 5 bases, leaving 10 bases not matched to a gene. Written as DNA, the CDR3 is TGTGCTAGTGGGTCGGGAACAGGGGGCACGGAGACCCAGTACTTC. It codes for CASGSGTGGTETQYF.

V is TRBV2 and J is TRBJ1-2, with D unresolved. The CDR3 loop spans 13 amino acids. Germline CDR1 reads SNHLY; CDR2 reads FYNNEI. V was cut by 3 bases and J by 4 bases, with 9 bases left in between. The CDR3 here is CASSDRGSYGYTF. Here the CDR3 DNA reads TGTGCCAGCAGTGACCGGGGAAGCTATGGCTACACCTTC.

Turning to this clone: Other DNA sequences in the sample encode the same CDR3. The rearrangement uses TRBV7-2 and TRBJ2-1, with D possibly being TRBD2 (5 bases). Germline V CDR1 and CDR2: SGHTA, FQGNSA. The CDR3 is 14 residues long. The ends were cut back, 4 bases at V and 8 bases at J, with 15 bases in the middle. The CDR3 region has the DNA TGTGCCAGCAGCTCCCCTAGTGGAGGCGATGAGCAGTTCTTC. Residues: CASSSPSGGDEQFF.

This clone has only a few counts. In DNA form, the CDR3 reads TGTGCCAGCAGTCTGGCGGGCCGTCGGGAGCAGTACTTC. Encoded protein: CASSLAGRREQYF. The V gene is TRBV6-5, the J gene TRBJ2-7, with D tentatively TRBD2 (5 bases). The CDR3 contains 13 residues. Germline V gives CDR1 MNHEY, CDR2 SVGAGI. Trimming stripped 5 bases from V and 7 bases from J, with 15 bases between.

V gene TRBV19 combines with J gene TRBJ2-1; D is uncertain. Germline V gene lookup returns CDR1 LNHDA and CDR2 SQIVND (reference sequence). Trimming took 6 bases from V and 5 from J, leaving 8 bases between them. This CDR3 spans 12 amino acids. This chain's CDR3 is CASRVKHNEQFF. The DNA of the CDR3 is TGTGCCAGTAGGGTCAAGCACAATGAGCAGTTCTTC.

With regard to this clone: Its ends do not fully match the called genes, so a read error is possible. The same CDR3 can be traced to other DNA sequences in this sample. This chain connects TRBV28 to TRBJ1-5, with unresolved D. Germline CDR1 reads MDHEN; CDR2 reads SYDVKM. The CDR3 consists of 15 residues. This chain's CDR3 is CASSFGDIGNQPQHF. In DNA, the CDR3 is TGTGCCAGCAGTTTTGGTGACATTGGCAATCAACCCCAGCATTTT. Variable domain in full (rest from reference TRBV28 and TRBJ1-5): DVKVTQSSRYLVKRTGEKVFLECVQDMDHENMFWYRQDPGLGLRLIYFSYDVKMKEKGDIPEGYSVSREKKERFSLILESASTNQTSMYLCASSFGDIGNQPQHFGDGTRLSIL.

The chain couples TRBV28 to TRBJ2-7; D is perhaps TRBD2 (6 bases). V lost 8 bases and J 0 bases, leaving 20 bases between the germline ends. Germline assignment: CDR1 MDHEN and CDR2 SYDVKM. The CDR3 sequence is 16 residues long. The CDR3 sequence is CASPPSGVASSYEQYF. In DNA, the CDR3 is TGTGCCAGCCCCCCCTCGGGGGTCGCAAGCTCCTACGAGCAGTACTTC.

The table lists this clone with a count of one. The chain has TRBV28 and TRBJ2-5; a possible D gene is TRBD2 (5 bases). The CDR3 sequence is 13 residues long. Trimming left V 11 bases short and J 2 bases short, with 15 bases between. Germline V gene sequence: CDR1 MDHEN, CDR2 SYDVKM. CDR3 loop: CALSEARQETQYF. The CDR3, as DNA: TGTGCCCTTTCGGAGGCTAGACAAGAGACCCAGTACTTC.

The chain has TRBV21-1 and TRBJ1-1; the DNA was not used to check the table's D call, TRBD1. TRBV21-1 is a known pseudogene. The CDR3 is 20 residues long. CDR3 sequence: CASSKEQERTGVLLNTEAFF. The CDR3 bases are TGTGCCAGCAGCAAAGAGCAGGAGAGGACAGGGGTCCTTTTGAACACTGAAGCTTTCTTT.